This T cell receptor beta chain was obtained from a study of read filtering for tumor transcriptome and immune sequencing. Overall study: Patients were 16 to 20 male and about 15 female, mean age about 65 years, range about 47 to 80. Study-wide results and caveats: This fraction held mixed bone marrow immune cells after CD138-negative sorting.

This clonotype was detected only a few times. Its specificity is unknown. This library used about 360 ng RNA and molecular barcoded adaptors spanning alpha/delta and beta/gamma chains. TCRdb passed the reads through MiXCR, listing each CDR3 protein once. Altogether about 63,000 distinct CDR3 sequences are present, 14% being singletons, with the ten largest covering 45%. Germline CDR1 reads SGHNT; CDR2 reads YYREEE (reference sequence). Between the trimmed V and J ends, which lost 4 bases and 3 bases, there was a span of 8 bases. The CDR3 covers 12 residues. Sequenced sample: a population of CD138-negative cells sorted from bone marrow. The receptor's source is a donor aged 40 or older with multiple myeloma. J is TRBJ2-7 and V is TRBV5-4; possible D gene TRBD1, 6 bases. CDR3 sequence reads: CASSKTGYEQYF. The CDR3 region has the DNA TGTGCCAGCAGCAAGACAGGCTACGAGCAGTACTTC.